These 25 T cell receptor beta chains came from one sample sequenced in a study of control samples from healthy donors and cancer patients. The table came from immunoSEQ multiplex PCR; TCRdb's copy has only in-frame clones and leaves some out. In the table there are under 150,000 clones, roughly 91% of which are singletons. Sequencing was carried out using blood. Source of these receptors: a woman aged 70-85 years in good health.

The chain recombines TRBV12-3 or TRBV12-4 with TRBJ2-2; D uncertain. The CDR3 is 13 amino acids. The V end lost 5 bases, the J end lost 4 bases, and 8 bases lay between the germline ends. Here the CDR3 reads CASSPSTTGELFF. The CDR3 DNA is TGTGCCAGCAGTCCCTCTACCACCGGGGAGCTGTTTTTT.

This CDR3 reads CASGHGLGYTF. For the CDR3, the DNA is TGTGCCAGCGGCCACGGCCTAGGCTACACCTTC. The rearrangement uses TRBV9 and TRBJ1-2; D is ambiguous. The germline CDR1 and CDR2 sequences are SGDLS and YYNGEE. The CDR3 has 11 amino acids. Trimming removed 7 bases at V and 8 bases at J, with 12 bases between.

The V and J genes are TRBV6-5 and TRBJ2-1; TRBD2 agrees at 10 bases. The CDR3 is made up of 16 amino acids. The J segment lost 5 bases and the V segment lost 2 bases, leaving 6 bases of the junction unmatched. CDR1 and CDR2 (germline): MNHEY, SVGAGI. CDR3 coding DNA: TGTGCCAGCAGTTACACACTAGCGGGGCAACACAATGAGCAGTTCTTC. It translates to CASSYTLAGQHNEQFF.

The gene calls are TRBV6-5 and TRBJ1-5; perhaps TRBD1 as D (5 bases). CDR1 and CDR2 from the germline V gene are MNHEY and SVGAGI. The CDR3 totals 14 residues. V was cut by 7 bases and J by 5 bases, with 15 bases left in between. The CDR3 here is CASIRWQGDQPQHF. In nucleotides, the CDR3 is TGTGCCAGCATCCGGTGGCAGGGTGATCAGCCCCAGCATTTT.

In DNA, the CDR3 is TGTGCCACTTATGACAGGGCCTATGGCTACACCTTC. This gives the protein CATYDRAYGYTF. This chain uses TRBV21-1 with TRBJ1-2; the table's D call, TRBD1, has no DNA check behind it. TRBV21-1 is noted as a pseudogene. The CDR3 has 12 residues.

This chain joins TRBV10-3 and TRBJ1-3; 8 bases are a match to TRBD1. The V segment lost 4 bases and the J segment 1 base; nucleotides outside the gene matches: 9. Germline lookup yields CDR1 ENHRY and CDR2 SYGVKD. CDR3 length equals 17 residues. CDR3: CAISAVGQGISGNTIYF. The CDR3 DNA is TGTGCCATCAGTGCGGTAGGACAGGGAATATCTGGAAACACCATATATTTT.

V gene TRBV6-6 combines with J gene TRBJ1-3, with D uncertain. V lost 5 bases and J lost 1, with 6 bases in between. Germline V gene lookup returns CDR1 MNHNY and CDR2 SVGAGI (reference sequence). The CDR3 length is 13 residues. The CDR3 sequence: CASSQVSGNTIYF. For the CDR3, the DNA is TGTGCCAGCAGTCAAGTATCTGGAAACACCATATATTTT.

The V and J genes are TRBV19 and TRBJ1-2; D unresolved. The CDR3 has 13 amino acids. V dropped 3 bases and J dropped 7 bases, with 12 bases sitting between them. The germline CDR1 and CDR2 sequences are LNHDA and SQIVND (reference sequence). CDR3 residues: CASSIGRAGGYTF. In DNA, the CDR3 is TGTGCCAGTAGTATCGGCAGAGCCGGTGGCTACACCTTC.

V gene TRBV7-3 combines with J gene TRBJ2-3; D is undetermined. Germline CDR1 reads SGHTA; CDR2 reads FQGTGA. V dropped 5 bases and J dropped 3 bases, with 9 bases sitting between them. CDR3 size: 13 residues. DNA for the CDR3: TGTGCCAGCAGCCGAGAGCTAACAGATACGCAGTATTTT. Residues: CASSRELTDTQYF.

V and J are TRBV6-1 and TRBJ1-3; no reliable D call. The germline V gene has CDR1 MNHNS and CDR2 SASEGT. V was cut by 2 bases and J by 4 bases, with 15 bases left in between. The CDR3 is made up of 16 amino acids. CDR3 amino acids: CASSEMDRQGGNTIYF. The CDR3 nucleotides are TGTGCCAGCAGTGAAATGGATCGCCAAGGAGGAAACACCATATATTTT.

The genes are TRBV3-1 (or the pseudogene TRBV3-2) and TRBJ2-2, with TRBD2 as a possible D gene (6 bases). CDR1 is LGHDT, CDR2 YNNKEL, per germline (reference sequence). The CDR3 is 17 residues long. With 0 bases removed from V and 0 bases from J, the gap between germline ends came to 11 bases. CDR3 sequence: CASSQDGGGPNTGELFF. In nucleotides, the CDR3 is TGTGCCAGCAGCCAAGACGGCGGAGGGCCGAACACCGGGGAGCTGTTTTTT.

J is TRBJ1-5 and V is TRBV7-9, with 7 bases identical to TRBD1. CDR1 is SEHNR and CDR2 is FQNEAQ in the germline V gene (reference sequence). Trimming took 3 bases from V and 4 from J; bases not matched to a gene: 3. The length of the CDR3 is 14 residues. CDR3 sequence: CASSLLGQNQPQHF. The CDR3 coding sequence is TGTGCCAGCAGCTTGCTGGGACAGAATCAGCCCCAGCATTTT.

The genes are TRBV7-9 and TRBJ2-3; 11 bases agree with TRBD2. J gave up 5 bases and V 5 bases, and 3 bases lay outside the gene matches. Per the germline V gene, CDR1 is SEHNR and CDR2 is FQNEAQ (reference sequence). The CDR3 contains 14 residues. The CDR3, as DNA: TGTGCCAGCAGCCTTAGCGGGGGGGAAGATACGCAGTATTTT. This codes for CASSLSGGEDTQYF. The full variable domain, its missing parts supplied by reference TRBV7-9 and TRBJ2-3, is DTGVSQNPRHKITKRGQNVTFRCDPISEHNRLYWYRQTLGQGPEFLTYFQNEAQLEKSRLLSDRFSAERPKGSFSTLEIQRTEQGDSAMYLCASSLSGGEDTQYFGPGTRLTVL.

The chain carries TRBV5-1 and TRBJ2-2; 7 bases agree with TRBD2. V dropped 1 base and J dropped 4; count of bases not matched to a gene: 4. Germline V gene data show CDR1 as SGHRS and CDR2 as YFSETQ. CDR3 length: 15 residues. The CDR3 loop is CASSLRGDGTGELFF. Here the CDR3 DNA reads TGCGCCAGCAGCTTGCGGGGGGACGGCACCGGGGAGCTGTTTTTT.

Here the CDR3 DNA reads TGTGCCAGCTCACCAACGACAGGGATAAGCTCTGGAAACACCATATATTTT. Translating it yields CASSPTTGISSGNTIYF. The chain employs TRBV18 and TRBJ1-3; 7 bases agree with TRBD1. Per the germline V gene, CDR1 is KGHSH and CDR2 is LQKENI. J gave up 0 bases and V 2 bases, and 7 bases lay outside the gene matches. The CDR3 sequence is 17 residues long. Drawing the rest from reference TRBV18 and TRBJ1-3, the complete variable domain is NAGVMQNPRHLVRRRGQEARLRCSPMKGHSHVYWYRQLPEEGLKFMVYLQKENIIDESGMPKERFSAEFPKEGPSILRIQQVVRGDSAAYFCASSPTTGISSGNTIYFGEGSWLTVV.

The chain couples TRBV19 to TRBJ2-5, with unresolved D. V lost 5 bases and J lost 0, with 10 bases in between. Germline V CDR1 and CDR2: LNHDA, SQIVND (reference sequence). CDR3 size: 14 residues. The CDR3 region has the DNA TGTGCCAGTAGTTTTGACGGATACCAAGAGACCCAGTACTTC. This translates into CASSFDGYQETQYF.

The chain has TRBV19 and TRBJ1-5; a possible D gene is TRBD1 (5 bases). Per germline, CDR1 LNHDA and CDR2 SQIVND (reference sequence). Trimming left V 10 bases short and J 5 bases short, with 15 bases between. There are 13 residues in the CDR3. The CDR3 DNA is TGTGCCACCCATGGGGACCTTGATCAGCCCCAGCATTTT. The encoded protein is CATHGDLDQPQHF.

The V and J genes are TRBV5-1 and TRBJ2-1, with unresolved D. Per the germline V gene, CDR1 is SGHRS and CDR2 is YFSETQ. The CDR3 length is 14 residues. Trimming removed 0 bases from V and 4 bases from J, with 8 bases in between. The CDR3 nucleotides read TGCGCCAGCAGCTTGGAAGGCTTGTACAATGAGCAGTTCTTC. This translates into CASSLEGLYNEQFF.

V is TRBV6-1 and J is TRBJ1-1; D gene uncertain. The length of the CDR3 is 15 residues. CDR1 and CDR2 (germline): MNHNS, SASEGT. The V gene lost 2 bases and the J gene lost 5 bases, with 15 bases spanning the gap. CDR3 DNA: TGTGCCAGCAGTGAATGGGCGGGGAGTTTTACTGAAGCTTTCTTT. Protein sequence: CASSEWAGSFTEAFF.

The chain uses TRBV6-1 and TRBJ2-7; D is possibly TRBD2 (5 bases). Trimming cost V 1 base and J 0 bases, with 10 bases left between them. The CDR3 length is 15 residues. Germline CDR1 is MNHNS and CDR2 is SASEGT. The CDR3 loop is CASSEEAATSYEQYF. CDR3 nucleotides: TGTGCCAGCAGTGAAGAAGCGGCCACCTCCTACGAGCAGTACTTC.

The J gene is TRBJ1-2, the V gene TRBV13; D might be TRBD1 (6 bases). The CDR3 has 14 residues. The germline V gene has CDR1 PRHDT and CDR2 FYEKMQ (reference sequence). V was clipped by 3 bases and J by 8 bases, with 16 bases between them. CDR3 in amino acids: CASSLRSGARGYTF. The CDR3 DNA follows: TGTGCCAGCAGCTTGCGGTCGGGGGCGCGGGGCTACACCTTC.

The V gene is TRBV19, the J gene TRBJ1-5, with 8 bases identical to TRBD1. The V gene end was trimmed by 5 bases and the J gene end by 2 bases; junction bases not matched to a gene: 5. From germline, CDR1 is LNHDA and CDR2 SQIVND (reference sequence). The CDR3 is 15 residues long. The CDR3 DNA is TGTGCCAGTAGTCTCATACAGGGGGGCAATCAGCCCCAGCATTTT. It specifies CASSLIQGGNQPQHF.

The V and J genes are TRBV7-2 and TRBJ2-5; D is uncertain. This CDR3 region has 15 residues. V lost 5 bases and J 4 bases, leaving 17 bases between the germline ends. CDR1 is SGHTA, CDR2 FQGNSA, per germline. The CDR3 loop reads CASSDIFKIRETQYF. The CDR3 DNA is TGTGCCAGCAGCGACATCTTCAAGATCCGAGAGACCCAGTACTTC.

The chain uses TRBV9 and TRBJ1-2; unclear D gene. V lost 3 bases to trimming and J lost 2 bases, with 5 bases between them. Germline V gene lookup returns CDR1 SGDLS and CDR2 YYNGEE. There are 12 residues in the CDR3. CDR3 in DNA: TGTGCCAGCAGCGAAGGAAACTATGGCTACACCTTC. It specifies CASSEGNYGYTF.

The chain carries TRBV4-1 and TRBJ2-1; perhaps TRBD1 as D (5 bases). The germline gives CDR1 MGHRA, CDR2 YSYEKL. Trimming pared 1 base from V and 9 bases from J, leaving 22 bases between. The CDR3 has 17 residues. The CDR3 DNA is TGCGCCAGCAGCCAAGGGTTGGGGCCGGTGGCGTTAGTTGAGCAGTTCTTC. Translation: CASSQGLGPVALVEQFF.